These 14 T cell receptor beta chains came from one sample sequenced in a study of cytomegalovirus exposure and HLA in healthy donors. PCR employed 60 Vbeta and 13 Jbeta primers. Clones were sequenced by immunoSEQ multiplex PCR, and TCRdb holds only the in-frame ones, with some missing. There are 110,000 or so clones in the sample; over 65% occur only once, and roughly 10% lies in the top ten. Sequenced sample: PBMCs. The origin of the receptors is a woman in her fifties or sixties in good health and CMV-seropositive.

The rearrangement uses TRBV5-5 and TRBJ2-5; 8 nucleotides match TRBD1. With V trimmed by 2 bases and J by 5 bases, 5 bases remained unmatched. Germline V gene sequence: CDR1 SGHKS, CDR2 YYEKEE (reference sequence). The CDR3 has 14 amino acids. CDR3 sequence (DNA): TGTGCCAGCAGCTTTGACAGGGGTGTGGAGACCCAGTACTTC. Residues: CASSFDRGVETQYF.

The chain links TRBV19 to TRBJ1-2; a possible D gene is TRBD1 (6 bases). The CDR3 consists of 14 residues. The V gene's germline CDR1 is LNHDA and CDR2 SQIVND (reference sequence). The ends were cut back, 3 bases at V and 2 bases at J, with 10 bases in the middle. CDR3 DNA sequence: TGTGCCAGTAGTATTGGGCAGGGGAACTATGGCTACACCTTC. Translating it yields CASSIGQGNYGYTF.

The gene calls are TRBV19 and TRBJ2-1, with D possibly TRBD2 on 5 matching bases. The length of the CDR3 is 14 residues. V was pared by 1 base and J by 4 bases, with 8 bases between. CDR1 and CDR2 (germline): LNHDA, SQIVND (reference sequence). DNA of the CDR3: TGTGCCAGTAGTATAGCGGGGTTATACAATGAGCAGTTCTTC. This encodes CASSIAGLYNEQFF.

This clone appeared once. This rearrangement joins TRBV5-1 to TRBJ2-7; no definite D call. Per the germline V gene, CDR1 is SGHRS and CDR2 is YFSETQ. Trimming left V 3 bases short and J 4 bases short, with 8 bases between. The length of the CDR3 is 12 residues. The CDR3 loop is CASSSPPYEQYF. The DNA of the CDR3 is TGCGCCAGCAGCTCCCCTCCGTACGAGCAGTACTTC.

V is TRBV28 and J is TRBJ1-1, with D maybe TRBD1 (6 bases). CDR1 and CDR2 (germline): MDHEN, SYDVKM. Trimming cost V 2 bases and J 8 bases, with 15 bases left between them. This CDR3 contains 14 residues. The CDR3 sequence: CASSLPTGTMEAFF. The CDR3 DNA follows: TGTGCCAGCAGTTTACCTACAGGGACCATGGAAGCTTTCTTT.

V gene TRBV23-1 combines with J gene TRBJ1-1, with TRBD1 identical over 7 bases. TRBV23-1 is an open reading frame, and its role is uncertain. This CDR3 is 16 amino acids long. J gave up 1 base and V 7 bases, and 12 bases lay outside the gene matches. The CDR3 sequence is CASKTGTRGKNTEAFF. CDR3 bases: TGCGCCAGCAAGACAGGGACAAGGGGTAAGAACACTGAAGCTTTCTTT.

This sequence joins TRBV7-9 and TRBJ1-3, with D uncertain. This CDR3 spans 16 amino acids. Deletions cut 0 bases from V and 0 bases from J, with 9 bases between. Germline loops: CDR1 SEHNR, CDR2 FQNEAQ (reference sequence). CDR3 in amino acids: CASSLAQYPSGNTIYF. CDR3 nucleotides: TGTGCCAGCAGCTTAGCGCAGTATCCCTCTGGAAACACCATATATTTT.

The chain has TRBV6-6 and TRBJ1-5; no definite D call. Trimming removed 5 bases from V and 0 bases from J, with 11 bases in between. The CDR3 spans 15 residues. From germline, CDR1 is MNHNY and CDR2 SVGAGI (reference sequence). The CDR3 reads CASSPTENSNQPQHF. The CDR3, as DNA: TGTGCCAGCAGTCCAACAGAGAATAGCAATCAGCCCCAGCATTTT.

The rearrangement links TRBV11-2 to TRBJ1-1; D is unresolved. Trimming removed 5 bases at V and 0 bases at J, with 10 bases between. From germline, CDR1 is SGHAT and CDR2 FQNNGV. This CDR3 spans 14 amino acids. DNA for the CDR3: TGTGCCAGCAGCAGCAGGTTGCTGAACACTGAAGCTTTCTTT. It is translated as CASSSRLLNTEAFF.

This chain joins TRBV5-4 and TRBJ2-3, with 7 bases fitting TRBD1. The CDR3 covers 14 residues. The trim removed 5 bases at V and 0 bases at J, leaving 3 bases unmatched. CDR1 and CDR2 (germline): SGHNT, YYREEE (reference sequence). In DNA form, the CDR3 reads TGTGCCAGCAGGGACAGGATTAGCACAGATACGCAGTATTTT. Its protein is CASRDRISTDTQYF.

This clone was detected many times. This sequence joins TRBV27 and TRBJ1-6, with unresolved D. V lost 4 bases and J 2 bases, leaving 9 bases between the germline ends. This CDR3 region has 15 residues. Germline CDR1 MNHEY, CDR2 SMNVEV (reference sequence). The CDR3 here is CASSSGLTYNSPLHF. CDR3 in DNA: TGTGCCAGCAGTTCTGGACTGACCTATAATTCACCCCTCCACTTT.

This chain uses TRBV5-1 with TRBJ1-3, with D unclear. The CDR3 extends over 15 amino acids. V was clipped by 1 base and J by 2 bases, with 10 bases between them. Germline V gives CDR1 SGHRS, CDR2 YFSETQ. This CDR3 reads CASSLNIRAGNTIYF. In nucleotides, the CDR3 is TGCGCCAGCAGCTTGAATATTCGTGCTGGAAACACCATATATTTT. The whole variable domain, filled in from reference TRBV5-1 and TRBJ1-3, reads KAGVTQTPRYLIKTRGQQVTLSCSPISGHRSVSWYQQTPGQGLQFLFEYFSETQRNKGNFPGRFSGRQFSNSRSEMNVSTLELGDSALYLCASSLNIRAGNTIYFGEGSWLTVV.

J is TRBJ1-1 and V is TRBV19, with D unclear. The V and J ends lost 2 bases and 1 base respectively, with 14 bases between them. CDR3 length: 16 amino acids. CDR1 is LNHDA, CDR2 SQIVND, per germline (reference sequence). The CDR3 region has the DNA TGTGCCAGTAGTATATGGAAGGGAGGACGGAACACTGAAGCTTTCTTT. Amino acid sequence: CASSIWKGGRNTEAFF. Drawing the rest from reference TRBV19 and TRBJ1-1, the complete variable domain is DGGITQSPKYLFRKEGQNVTLSCEQNLNHDAMYWYRQDPGQGLRLIYYSQIVNDFQKGDIAEGYSVSREKKESFPLTVTSAQKNPTAFYLCASSIWKGGRNTEAFFGQGTRLTVV.

This chain joins TRBV7-8 and TRBJ2-7, with 10 bases aligning to TRBD2. The germline gives CDR1 SGHVS, CDR2 FQNEAQ. The CDR3 has 15 residues. V dropped 6 bases and J dropped 4; count of bases not matched to a gene: 9. CDR3 sequence (DNA): TGTGCCAGCAGGCTAGGGGGAGCGGGAGGGTACGAGCAGTACTTC. Its translation: CASRLGGAGGYEQYF.